Listed here are 14 T cell receptor beta chains from one sample, sequenced in a study of shared clonotypes between healthy human individuals. Clones were read by immunoSEQ multiplex PCR, and TCRdb kept only the in-frame ones, dropping some. The top ten clones hold about 1.5% of a sample with about 1 million clones, approximately 72% of them seen once. The specimen sequenced was memory CD4+ T cells sorted from blood. As to subset: CD45RA-negative fraction. These receptor sequences come from a young man in good health.

A few counts support this clone. The chain recombines TRBV5-1 with TRBJ1-5; 8 bases agree with TRBD1. Trimming took 0 bases from V and 7 from J; bases not matched to a gene: 3. CDR3 size: 14 residues. The germline V gene has CDR1 SGHRS and CDR2 YFSETQ. CDR3 DNA: TGCGCCAGCAGCTTGGGACAGGGGCGGCAGCCCCAGCATTTT. Protein sequence: CASSLGQGRQPQHF.

This chain joins TRBV6-1 and TRBJ1-1, with D perhaps TRBD1 (6 bases). Trimming removed 3 bases at V and 4 bases at J, with 15 bases between. Germline assignment: CDR1 MNHNS and CDR2 SASEGT. The CDR3 consists of 15 residues. CDR3 bases: TGTGCCAGCAGTGACTTGGGGGGCTTGGGCACTGAAGCTTTCTTT. It codes for CASSDLGGLGTEAFF.

This CDR3 reads CASTLTGISDRYF. The CDR3 nucleotides are TGCGCCAGCACCCTAACAGGGATCAGCGATCGTTACTTC. V and J are TRBV10-2 and TRBJ2-5; D might be TRBD1 (6 bases). Germline CDR1 and CDR2: WSHSY and SAAADI. With 7 bases removed from V and 14 bases from J, the gap between germline ends came to 23 bases. The CDR3 totals 13 residues.

The chain couples TRBV2 to TRBJ1-1, with 9 bases matching TRBD1. V was pared by 7 bases and J by 1 base, with 7 bases of the junction left unmatched. The CDR3 contains 15 residues. Germline values: CDR1 SNHLY, CDR2 FYNNEI. The CDR3 sequence: CASTTGGNKNTEAFF. The CDR3 DNA is TGTGCCAGCACTACAGGGGGCAATAAGAACACTGAAGCTTTCTTT.

The genes are TRBV7-2 and TRBJ2-5, with TRBD1 identical over 8 bases. Trimming took 3 bases from V and 1 from J; bases not matched to a gene: 4. Germline values: CDR1 SGHTA, CDR2 FQGNSA. This CDR3 has 15 residues. The CDR3 DNA reads as TGTGCCAGCAGCTTTGGGGACAGGCCCCAAGAGACCCAGTACTTC. This gives the protein CASSFGDRPQETQYF.

This clone came up a few times. A far larger clone is off by one base, so a read error is likely. The same CDR3 can be traced to other DNA sequences in this sample. The V and J genes are TRBV6-1 and TRBJ1-1; the D is unclear. This CDR3 has 11 residues. V was trimmed by 6 bases and J by 1 base, leaving 3 bases between them. Germline loops: CDR1 MNHNS, CDR2 SASEGT. CDR3 nucleotides: TGTGCCAGCAGGGAGAACACTGAAGCTTTCTTT. Its protein product is CASRENTEAFF.

The chain joins TRBV29-1 to TRBJ1-1, with TRBD1 matching over 12 bases. J lost 4 bases, V lost 6 bases, and 3 bases had no gene match. Germline CDR1 SQVTM, CDR2 ANQGSEA. The length of the CDR3 is 13 residues. This CDR3 is CSVPGQGATEAFF. In nucleotides, the CDR3 is TGCAGCGTCCCGGGACAGGGGGCCACTGAAGCTTTCTTT.

The rearrangement uses TRBV7-2 and TRBJ2-3; D is undetermined. The CDR3 covers 16 residues. Germline CDR1 and CDR2: SGHTA and FQGNSA. Trimming took off 5 bases at V and 4 bases at J, with 19 bases between the two ends. The CDR3 here is CASSARTVLSSDTQYF. The CDR3, as DNA: TGTGCCAGCAGCGCCCGGACGGTACTTTCTTCAGATACGCAGTATTTT.

This clone showed up just a few times. Other DNA sequences in this sample translate to the same CDR3. V is TRBV7-2 and J is TRBJ2-7; unclear D gene. This CDR3 comprises 14 residues. V lost 1 base and J lost 0, with 7 bases in between. The V gene's germline CDR1 is SGHTA and CDR2 FQGNSA. CDR3: CASSLGGASYEQYF. The CDR3 DNA reads TGTGCCAGCAGCTTAGGCGGAGCCTCCTACGAGCAGTACTTC. Complete variable domain (other parts from reference TRBV7-2 and TRBJ2-7): GAGVSQSPSNKVTEKGKDVELRCDPISGHTALYWYRQSLGQGLEFLIYFQGNSAPDKSGLPSDRFSAERTGGSVSTLTIQRTQQEDSAVYLCASSLGGASYEQYFGPGTRLTVT.

This clone was recorded once. J is TRBJ2-7 and V is TRBV21-1; the table gives TRBD1 as D, unverified against the DNA. TRBV21-1 is assigned pseudogene status. The CDR3 runs 17 residues. The CDR3, as DNA: TGTGCCAGCAGCAAAGCAACACCGACAGGGGTCTCCTACGAGCAGTACTTC. Amino acids: CASSKATPTGVSYEQYF.

The rearrangement uses TRBV25-1 and TRBJ2-5; D possibly matches TRBD1 or TRBD2 (5 bases each). Between the trimmed V and J ends, which lost 3 bases and 1 base, there was a span of 12 bases. CDR3 length: 15 residues. Per germline, CDR1 MGHDK and CDR2 SYGVNS. As DNA, the CDR3 is TGTGCCAGCAGTGAGGGGGAGCGCTCCCAAGAGACCCAGTACTTC. Residues: CASSEGERSQETQYF. Together with reference TRBV25-1 and TRBJ2-5, the CDR3 gives the full variable domain: EADIYQTPRYLVIGTGKKITLECSQTMGHDKMYWYQQDPGMELHLIHYSYGVNSTEKGDLSSESTVSRIRTEHFPLTLESARPSHTSQYLCASSEGERSQETQYFGPGTRLLVL.

The rearrangement joins TRBV7-6 to TRBJ1-2; 7 positions agree with TRBD1. Germline loops: CDR1 SGHVS, CDR2 FNYEAQ. This CDR3 has 14 residues. V trimming: 1 base; J trimming: 6 bases; junction bases outside the gene matches: 5. CDR3 protein: CASSLGRTGHGYTF. CDR3 in DNA: TGTGCCAGCAGCTTAGGAAGGACAGGCCATGGCTACACCTTC.

This clone was recorded a few times. The chain recombines TRBV19 with TRBJ1-2; weak D call: TRBD1 (6 bases). The V gene's germline CDR1 is LNHDA and CDR2 SQIVND (reference sequence). There are 13 residues in the CDR3. Trimming stripped 2 bases from V and 8 bases from J, with 12 bases between. CDR3 DNA: TGTGCCAGTAGTATAAGGGGGGTATCCGGCTACACCTTC. This encodes CASSIRGVSGYTF.

In its sample, this clone was seen a few times. J is TRBJ2-1 and V is TRBV5-1; 11 bases align to TRBD2. The CDR3 length is 15 residues. J lost 7 bases, V lost 7 bases, and 10 bases had no gene match. Germline CDR1 and CDR2: SGHRS and YFSETQ. CDR3 sequence: CASGSTSGSGNEQFF. DNA of the CDR3: TGCGCCAGCGGATCCACTAGCGGGAGTGGTAATGAGCAGTTCTTC.